The rows below give T cell receptor beta chains drawn from one sample of a study of beta chain features in type 1 diabetes. Method: immunoSEQ multiplex PCR; TCRdb's copy keeps in-frame clones and lacks some. Of about 390,000 clones listed, about 10% are singletons. Sequenced input: central memory CD4+ T cells from blood. These receptors were obtained from a young man with type 1 diabetes. Each CDR3 is given with its conserved first and last residue. D genes are given only for firm matches. Some rows mark clone size as missing; the rest say once, few, many or name a class of expanded clone.

V: TRBV7-3
size: -
length: 14
D: -
J: TRBJ2-5
DNA: TGTGCCAGCAGCTCGTACCGACGGACAGAGACCCAGTACTTC
CDR3: CASSSYRRTETQYF

V: TRBV14
size: -
length: 15
D: -
J: TRBJ1-1
DNA: TGTGCCAGCAGACCCATGACGGCCGCGAACACTGAAGCTTTCTTT
CDR3: CASRPMTAANTEAFF

V: TRBV7-8
size: few
length: 16
D: -
J: TRBJ1-2
DNA: TGTGCCAGCAGCCTACGACCTTGGACAGAGAACTATGGCTACACCTTC
CDR3: CASSLRPWTENYGYTF

V: TRBV6-5
size: few
length: 13
D: -
J: TRBJ1-2
DNA: TGTGCCAGCAGTTCGGGCAGGCTCGATGGCTACACCTTC
CDR3: CASSSGRLDGYTF

V: TRBV6-5
size: few
length: 15
D: TRBD1
J: TRBJ1-2
DNA: TGTGCCAGCAGCCCCACCGCGGACAGGGGCGATGGCTACACCTTC
CDR3: CASSPTADRGDGYTF

V: TRBV6-5
size: -
length: 15
D: TRBD2
J: TRBJ2-7
DNA: TGTGCCAGCAGCCATGGGGCGGGGGGCGGCTACGAGCAGTACTTC
CDR3: CASSHGAGGGYEQYF

V: TRBV6-6
size: many
length: 15
D: -
J: TRBJ2-2
DNA: TGTGCCAGCAGTTACTCGGACAGCCTCACCGGGGAGCTGTTTTTT
CDR3: CASSYSDSLTGELFF

V: TRBV12-5
size: -
length: 13
D: -
J: TRBJ2-1
DNA: TGTGCTAGTGGTTTATCGGAGGGGTATGAGCAGTTCTTC
CDR3: CASGLSEGYEQFF

V: TRBV19
size: -
length: 13
D: -
J: TRBJ1-1
DNA: TGTGCCAGTAGTGCCTCATTGAACACTGAAGCTTTCTTT
CDR3: CASSASLNTEAFF

V: TRBV29-1
size: -
length: 13
D: -
J: TRBJ2-1
DNA: TGCAGCCCCAAAGAGGACTCGTCCAATGAGCAGTTCTTC
CDR3: CSPKEDSSNEQFF

V: TRBV7-6
size: few
length: 16
D: TRBD2
J: TRBJ2-1
DNA: TGTGCCAGCAGCTTAGAAGGCGGGAGGGTCTACAATGAGCAGTTCTTC
CDR3: CASSLEGGRVYNEQFF

V: TRBV6-6
size: few
length: 16
D: TRBD2
J: TRBJ2-1
DNA: TGTGCCAGCAGACGTTTTCCCAGCGGGGGCAACAATGAGCAGTTCTTC
CDR3: CASRRFPSGGNNEQFF

V: TRBV7-2
size: few
length: 14
D: -
J: TRBJ2-7
DNA: TGTGCCAGCAGCCATCCCGGGGGCTTCTACGAGCAGTACTTC
CDR3: CASSHPGGFYEQYF

V: TRBV25-1
size: few
length: 12
D: -
J: TRBJ1-2
DNA: TGTGCCAGCAGTGCCAGCCGATATGGCTACACCTTC
CDR3: CASSASRYGYTF

V: TRBV27
size: -
length: 18
D: TRBD2
J: TRBJ2-2
DNA: TGTGCCAGCAGTTTTCTCAGCGGGAGGGCTGATTACACCGGGGAGCTGTTTTTT
CDR3: CASSFLSGRADYTGELFF

V: TRBV27
size: few
length: 17
D: -
J: TRBJ1-1
DNA: TGTGCCAGCAGTTCCCGGGATCGACGAATCATGAACACTGAAGCTTTCTTT
CDR3: CASSSRDRRIMNTEAFF

V: TRBV6-5
size: few
length: 15
D: -
J: TRBJ1-2
DNA: TGTGCCAGCAGTTACTTGAGCACGTTCGGCCAAGGCTACACCTTC
CDR3: CASSYLSTFGQGYTF